The entry that follows covers one TCR beta chain sequence. This entry is derived from a study of T cells in Graves' hyperthyroidism and ophthalmopathy. RNA transcripts were the template for amplifying TCR beta CDR3 regions. Initially, a first-round RT-PCR of the TCR CDR3 employed the HTBI primer set. TCRdb re-derived calls from the multiplex PCR reads in MiXCR, one entry per CDR3 protein. The sample gives about 580,000 distinct CDR3 sequences, under 60% of which show up once; more than 7% is in the top ten. The sequence derives from a woman between 18 and 30 years old with Graves' hyperthyroidism. Sequenced input: peripheral blood or thyroid tissue (not recorded which).

For the CDR3, the DNA is TGCAGCGTTGAAGAAGAATACGGGGCCGGGACAGGCTTGACTTTCTTT. Translated, it gives CSVEEEYGAGTGLTFF. The chain uses TRBV29-1 and TRBJ1-1, with TRBD1 matching 8 bases. This CDR3 contains 16 residues. V lost 0 bases to trimming and J lost 12 bases; unmatched junction nucleotides: 18. Germline loops: CDR1 SQVTM, CDR2 ANQGSEA.